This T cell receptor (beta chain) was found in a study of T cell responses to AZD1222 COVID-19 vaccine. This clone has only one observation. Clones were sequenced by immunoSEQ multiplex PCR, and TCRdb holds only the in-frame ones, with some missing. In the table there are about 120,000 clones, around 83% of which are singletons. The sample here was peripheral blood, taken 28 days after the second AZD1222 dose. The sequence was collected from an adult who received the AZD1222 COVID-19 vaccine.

The CDR3 bases are TGTGCCAGCAGCTTCTCGGGACAGGGGGAGACCCAGTACTTC. It codes for CASSFSGQGETQYF. This chain uses TRBV7-2 with TRBJ2-5, with 10 bases fitting TRBD1. The germline V gene has CDR1 SGHTA and CDR2 FQGNSA. The V gene end was trimmed by 3 bases and the J gene end by 5 bases; junction bases not matched to a gene: 3. The CDR3 is made up of 14 amino acids.